Below, 22 T cell receptor beta chains from the same sample are listed, as sequenced in a study of T cell repertoires in Merkel cell carcinoma. The method was immunoSEQ multiplex PCR; TCRdb's version includes in-frame clones alone and lacks a portion of them. The data contain roughly 14,000 clones, 76% of them singletons. The sample taken for sequencing was tumor tissue. The receptors come from an adult with Merkel cell carcinoma.

The gene calls are TRBV5-1 and TRBJ1-1, with D possibly TRBD1 on 6 matching bases. The CDR3 consists of 14 residues. The germline CDR1 and CDR2 sequences are SGHRS and YFSETQ. V was shortened by 4 bases and J by 3 bases, with 13 bases between the two germline ends. The CDR3 is CASSTDGQHTEAFF. As DNA, the CDR3 is TGCGCCAGCAGCACCGATGGACAGCACACTGAAGCTTTCTTT.

In the case of this clone: Mismatch with germline at one junction end may stem from a read error. V and J are TRBV6-5 and TRBJ2-2; D gene unclear. This CDR3 has 13 amino acids. Germline CDR1 and CDR2: MNHEY and SVGAGI. The CDR3 spells CAGSYMASGELFF. CDR3 nucleotide sequence: TGTGCCGGCAGTTACATGGCATCCGGGGAGCTGTTTTTT.

The rearrangement joins TRBV7-8 to TRBJ2-5, with TRBD2 matching over 9 bases. The germline V gene encodes CDR1 SGHVS and CDR2 FQNEAQ. The CDR3 totals 15 residues. The J segment lost 5 bases and the V segment lost 1 base, leaving 5 bases of the junction unmatched. The CDR3 nucleotides read TGTGCCAGCAGCTTAGAGCGGGGGGAGGGTGAGACCCAGTACTTC. Translation: CASSLERGEGETQYF.

The rearrangement joins TRBV7-2 to TRBJ2-7; D is unclear. CDR1 and CDR2 (germline): SGHTA, FQGNSA. V lost 6 bases and J lost 3, with 15 bases in between. This CDR3 contains 14 residues. The CDR3 reads CASSLGLGNYEQYF. CDR3 in DNA: TGTGCCAGCAGTCTAGGGCTAGGTAACTACGAGCAGTACTTC.

The rearrangement links TRBV2 to TRBJ2-7; TRBD1 agrees at 9 bases. Germline CDR1 SNHLY, CDR2 FYNNEI. There are 13 residues in the CDR3. V dropped 7 bases and J dropped 0; count of bases not matched to a gene: 1. CDR3 sequence: CASMTGGSYEQYF. The CDR3 region has the DNA TGTGCCAGCATGACAGGGGGCTCCTACGAGCAGTACTTC.

This rearrangement joins TRBV6-1 to TRBJ1-2; no clear D. Germline CDR1 and CDR2: MNHNS and SASEGT. The V end lost 3 bases, the J end lost 4 bases, and 12 bases lay between the germline ends. The CDR3 spans 14 residues. The CDR3 sequence is CASSEGSRPYGYTF. CDR3 nucleotides: TGTGCCAGCAGTGAGGGCAGTAGACCCTATGGCTACACCTTC.

This clone was observed a handful of times. The V gene is TRBV3-1 (or the pseudogene TRBV3-2), the J gene TRBJ1-6; D is perhaps TRBD1 (6 bases). The germline CDR1 and CDR2 sequences are LGHDT and YNNKEL (reference sequence). The CDR3 runs to 17 residues. V shed 5 bases and J shed 0 bases, with 14 bases lying between them. The CDR3 protein is CASSARRGRSYNSPLHF. CDR3 bases: TGTGCCAGCAGCGCGCGCAGGGGACGCTCCTATAATTCACCCCTCCACTTT.

V gene TRBV5-1 combines with J gene TRBJ2-3; 9 bases are shared with TRBD1. Germline V lookup: CDR1 SGHRS, CDR2 YFSETQ. The CDR3 runs to 15 residues. Unmatched junction bases numbered 4, after V lost 2 bases and J lost 3 bases. The CDR3 coding sequence is TGCGCCAGCAGCTTAGGACAGGGGTGGACAGATACGCAGTATTTT. It specifies CASSLGQGWTDTQYF.

This clone appeared a single time. In DNA form, the CDR3 reads TGTGCCAGCAGCGTAGGAAGCCCTCAAGGCAATGAGCAGTTCTTC. It codes for CASSVGSPQGNEQFF. The rearrangement links TRBV9 to TRBJ2-1, with D unclear. The CDR3 covers 15 residues. Trimming took 0 bases from V and 6 from J, leaving 13 bases between them. CDR1 is SGDLS and CDR2 is YYNGEE in the germline V gene.

This CDR3 reads CASSPLAWETQYF. The DNA of the CDR3 is TGTGCCAGCAGTCCACTAGCTTGGGAGACCCAGTACTTC. The chain joins TRBV28 to TRBJ2-5; D is possibly TRBD2 (6 bases). The CDR3 runs to 13 residues. Germline values: CDR1 MDHEN, CDR2 SYDVKM. Trimming shortened V by 5 bases and J by 5 bases, and 12 bases separated the two germline ends.

V is TRBV2 and J is TRBJ2-5, with 16 positions matching TRBD2. The trim removed 6 bases at V and 5 bases at J, leaving 12 bases unmatched. There are 18 residues in the CDR3. CDR1 and CDR2 from the germline V gene are SNHLY and FYNNEI. CDR3 coding DNA: TGTGCCAGCAGAAGCGCCGGGACTAGCGGGGGGGCCGATGAGACCCAGTACTTC. This gives the protein CASRSAGTSGGADETQYF.

The chain employs TRBV7-2 and TRBJ2-5; D perhaps matches TRBD2 (5 bases). This CDR3 comprises 17 residues. Deletions cut 2 bases from V and 8 bases from J, with 24 bases between. The germline V gene encodes CDR1 SGHTA and CDR2 FQGNSA. The CDR3 DNA follows: TGTGCCAGCAGCTTACAGCCGCGGACTTTAACCAAGAATACCCAGTACTTC. Its translation is CASSLQPRTLTKNTQYF.

This clone was seen a handful of times. This chain connects TRBV2 to TRBJ1-6; no definite D call. This CDR3 region has 13 residues. V was pared by 6 bases and J by 7 bases, with 10 bases between. CDR1 is SNHLY, CDR2 FYNNEI, per germline. The CDR3 bases are TGTGCCAGCAGCCGGGGTAGGAATTCACCCCTCCACTTT. Its protein product is CASSRGRNSPLHF.

This chain links TRBV7-8 with TRBJ1-6, with 7 bases matching TRBD1. The CDR3 has 16 amino acids. V lost 4 bases and J lost 7; bases outside the gene matches: 10. The germline V gene has CDR1 SGHVS and CDR2 FQNEAQ. The CDR3 nucleotides read TGTGCCAGCAGCTCGGGGACAGTAGGGAGCAATTCACCCCTCCACTTT. It is translated as CASSSGTVGSNSPLHF.

The chain employs TRBV9 and TRBJ2-5; 7 nucleotides line up with TRBD2. The germline V gene has CDR1 SGDLS and CDR2 YYNGEE. This CDR3 contains 17 residues. After removal of 0 bases from V and 5 bases from J, the junction contained 13 bases not matched to a gene. CDR3 nucleotide sequence: TGTGCCAGCAGCGTAGCTGGAGCGGGAACCTTGGGGGAGACCCAGTACTTC. Translation: CASSVAGAGTLGETQYF. Supplemented by reference TRBV9 and TRBJ2-5, the full variable domain reads DSGVTQTPKHLITATGQRVTLRCSPRSGDLSVYWYQQSLDQGLQFLIQYYNGEERAKGNILERFSAQQFPDLHSELNLSSLELGDSALYFCASSVAGAGTLGETQYFGPGTRLLVL.

This clone appeared a single time. The chain has TRBV29-1 and TRBJ2-3, with D tentatively TRBD2 (5 bases). Trimming took 3 bases from V and 3 from J, leaving 16 bases between them. This CDR3 spans 15 amino acids. Germline loops: CDR1 SQVTM, CDR2 ANQGSEA. For the CDR3, the DNA is TGCAGCGTTGATGGCAACCGCCCGGGGACAGATACGCAGTATTTT. Its translation is CSVDGNRPGTDTQYF.

The chain combines TRBV19 with TRBJ1-1, with a possible D match to TRBD1 (6 bases). Per the germline V gene, CDR1 is LNHDA and CDR2 is SQIVND (reference sequence). CDR3 length: 18 amino acids. V lost 3 bases and J 6 bases, leaving 26 bases between the germline ends. CDR3 protein: CASSIPAGVYGRGPEAFF. DNA of the CDR3: TGTGCCAGTAGTATTCCGGCCGGTGTTTACGGCAGGGGACCTGAAGCTTTCTTT. The whole variable domain, filled in from reference TRBV19 and TRBJ1-1, reads DGGITQSPKYLFRKEGQNVTLSCEQNLNHDAMYWYRQDPGQGLRLIYYSQIVNDFQKGDIAEGYSVSREKKESFPLTVTSAQKNPTAFYLCASSIPAGVYGRGPEAFFGQGTRLTVV.

The chain recombines TRBV6-6 with TRBJ1-6; 10 bases line up with TRBD1. With 10 bases clipped from V and 4 bases from J, the junction kept 7 bases outside the gene matches. Germline V gene sequence: CDR1 MNHNY, CDR2 SVGAGI (reference sequence). This CDR3 comprises 15 residues. This CDR3 reads CATARDRGYNSPLHF. The CDR3, as DNA: TGTGCCACCGCCCGGGACAGGGGATATAATTCACCCCTCCACTTT.

The rearrangement uses TRBV27 and TRBJ1-1; 7 positions agree with TRBD1. The CDR3 has 13 amino acids. Germline V gene data show CDR1 as MNHEY and CDR2 as SMNVEV (reference sequence). V was pared by 8 bases and J by 11 bases, with 14 bases of the junction left unmatched. The CDR3 loop is CASYPPRGRGAFF. CDR3 bases: TGTGCCAGCTACCCCCCGAGGGGGCGTGGTGCTTTCTTT.

This chain connects TRBV5-5 to TRBJ1-6; D gene uncertain. The CDR3 contains 16 residues. V was pared by 4 bases and J by 7 bases, with 18 bases between. CDR1 SGHKS and CDR2 YYEKEE come from the germline V gene (reference sequence). The CDR3 spells CASSLASRRENSPLHF. For the CDR3, the DNA is TGTGCCAGCAGCCTCGCCTCGAGAAGGGAGAATTCACCCCTCCACTTT.

This clone is categorized as medium-sized. This chain links TRBV27 with TRBJ2-5, with 8 positions matching TRBD2. The CDR3 is made up of 14 amino acids. The trim removed 8 bases at V and 1 base at J, leaving 6 bases unmatched. The germline gives CDR1 MNHEY, CDR2 SMNVEV (reference sequence). CDR3 region: CASRRGLAQETQYF. The CDR3 DNA reads as TGTGCCAGCCGGCGAGGACTAGCCCAAGAGACCCAGTACTTC.

The chain employs TRBV29-1 and TRBJ2-5; 9 bases match TRBD1. V gave up 1 base and J gave up 4 bases; unmatched junction bases: 7. Germline lookup yields CDR1 SQVTM and CDR2 ANQGSEA. The CDR3 is 15 residues long. In DNA form, the CDR3 reads TGCAGCGTTGAAGCCCGACAGGGGGTTGGAGAGACCCAGTACTTC. The encoded protein is CSVEARQGVGETQYF.